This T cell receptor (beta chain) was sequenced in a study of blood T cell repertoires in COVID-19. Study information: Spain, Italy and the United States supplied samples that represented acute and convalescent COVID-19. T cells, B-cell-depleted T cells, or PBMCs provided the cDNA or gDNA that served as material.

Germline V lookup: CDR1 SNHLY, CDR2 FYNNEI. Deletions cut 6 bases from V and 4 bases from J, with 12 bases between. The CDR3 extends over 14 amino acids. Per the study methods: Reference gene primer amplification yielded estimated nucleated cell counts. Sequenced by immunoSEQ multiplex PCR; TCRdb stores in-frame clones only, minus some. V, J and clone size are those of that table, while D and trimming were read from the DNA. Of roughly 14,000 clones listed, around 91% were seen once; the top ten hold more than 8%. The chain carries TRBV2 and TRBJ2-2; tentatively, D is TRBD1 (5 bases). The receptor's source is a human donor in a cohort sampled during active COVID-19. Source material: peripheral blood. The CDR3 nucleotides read TGTGCCAGCAGGGCGGACACGAGCACCGGGGAGCTGTTTTTT. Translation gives CASRADTSTGELFF. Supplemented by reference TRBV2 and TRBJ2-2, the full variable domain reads EPEVTQTPSHQVTQMGQEVILRCVPISNHLYFYWYRQILGQKVEFLVSFYNNEISEKSEIFDDQFSVERPDGSNFTLKIRSTKLEDSAMYFCASRADTSTGELFFGEGSRLTVL.